A selection of T cell receptor beta chains follows, all from one sample in a study of cytomegalovirus exposure and HLA in healthy donors. Here immunoSEQ multiplex PCR was the method, and the copy in TCRdb shows in-frame clones only, minus some. The data contain 160,000 or so clones, 88% of them singletons. Sequencing input: PBMCs. The receptors were gathered from a man aged 18 to 35 in good health and CMV-seronegative. The CDR3 runs from the conserved cysteine through the conserved F or W. Each record gives: V gene, CDR3 protein.

v_gene: TRBV2; CDR3aa: CASSQGQSNEKLFF
v_gene: TRBV28; CDR3aa: CASSPLAGGAKNIQYF
v_gene: TRBV27; CDR3aa: CASSGSPQPPRLGTQYF
v_gene: TRBV27; CDR3aa: CASGERTGYGDTDTQYF
v_gene: TRBV5-4; CDR3aa: CASSPGSPQGEKLFF
v_gene: TRBV9; CDR3aa: CASSASWGGGYEQYF
v_gene: TRBV6-1; CDR3aa: CASSDGRNYGYTF
v_gene: TRBV7-9; CDR3aa: CASSSDRGSTEAFF
v_gene: TRBV7-8; CDR3aa: CASSLLQGSNQPQHF
v_gene: TRBV6-5; CDR3aa: CASTDRANYGYTF
v_gene: TRBV5-1; CDR3aa: CASSLWETNTEAFF
v_gene: TRBV28; CDR3aa: CASRDSVAAETQYF
v_gene: TRBV7-6; CDR3aa: CASSRGTGGDLEQFF
v_gene: TRBV7-6; CDR3aa: CASSHRDSSYNEQFF
v_gene: TRBV27; CDR3aa: CASHPGTAYNEQFF
v_gene: TRBV19; CDR3aa: CASQGVLSISYNSPLHF
v_gene: TRBV28; CDR3aa: CASRTPGTAPYEQYF
v_gene: TRBV28; CDR3aa: CASSLEGAGSHTQYF
v_gene: TRBV18; CDR3aa: CASSPVRPTYGYTF
v_gene: TRBV6-6; CDR3aa: CASGGQSYGYTF
v_gene: TRBV13; CDR3aa: CASSLGTGVGLGYTF
v_gene: TRBV30; CDR3aa: CAWARQNSNQPQHF
v_gene: TRBV5-4; CDR3aa: CASSLAGGIQETQYF
v_gene: TRBV5-4; CDR3aa: CASSLGLAGETQYF
v_gene: TRBV10-2; CDR3aa: CASRFGHQPSYEQYF
v_gene: TRBV29-1; CDR3aa: CSAERRGAGTEAFF
v_gene: TRBV28; CDR3aa: CASSLGSLDQPQHF
v_gene: TRBV6-1; CDR3aa: CASSDISGVDSPLHF
v_gene: TRBV4-2; CDR3aa: CASSQEGPSDTQYF
v_gene: TRBV19; CDR3aa: CASRGGWSGGTQYF
v_gene: TRBV6-5; CDR3aa: CASSYTPTYEQYF
v_gene: TRBV7-2; CDR3aa: CASSLREFATNEKLFF
v_gene: TRBV6-1; CDR3aa: CASSHRDRGLGEQFF
v_gene: TRBV6-6; CDR3aa: CASSSTSGNYEQYF
v_gene: TRBV28; CDR3aa: CASRGTANEKLFF
v_gene: TRBV4-2; CDR3aa: CASSQEVGTSYEQYF
v_gene: TRBV5-1; CDR3aa: CASSSRLAGTGELFF
v_gene: TRBV10-3; CDR3aa: CAISEPGGGTWGQETQYF
v_gene: TRBV6-6; CDR3aa: CASSYSRQNARETQYF
v_gene: TRBV28; CDR3aa: CASSYRHGGLNLFF
v_gene: TRBV5-1; CDR3aa: CASRPLPQGVNTEAFF
v_gene: TRBV18; CDR3aa: CASSLGIEGNQPQHF
v_gene: TRBV7-2; CDR3aa: CASSEPGLPHNEQFF
v_gene: TRBV5-6; CDR3aa: CASSLTGSRETQYF